The clone carrying this TCR beta chain was observed a handful of times. The source of the sample is a study of OX40 agonist ivuxolimab in advanced cancers. Peripheral blood came from all dose cohorts at three timepoints. Only in-frame clones appear in the TCRdb table, and some are missing; sequencing was by immunoSEQ multiplex PCR. The table lists some 150,000 clones, roughly 91% of them singletons. CDR3 size: 11 residues. V shed 3 bases and J shed 4 bases, with 4 bases lying between them. The germline V gene has CDR1 SGDLS and CDR2 YYNGEE. The genes are TRBV9 and TRBJ1-1; D uncertain. This clonotype was sampled from an adult with an advanced solid tumor such as melanoma, head and neck, liver or kidney cancer. The starting material was CD4+ or CD8+ T cells sorted from blood, obtained in a trial of the OX40 agonist ivuxolimab. The CDR3: CASSGSTEAFF. The CDR3 DNA sequence: TGTGCCAGCAGCGGGAGCACTGAAGCTTTCTTT.